The 5 T cell receptor beta chains reported below all come from one sample, sequenced in a study of blood T cell repertoires in COVID-19. Generated by immunoSEQ multiplex PCR, the TCRdb table keeps only in-frame clones and is missing some. The data show 80,000 to 100,000 clones, over 65% seen once. The specimen was peripheral blood. The source of these receptors is an older man with COVID-19, enrolled during active disease.

The chain employs TRBV4-3 and TRBJ1-3; no clear D. The CDR3 runs 15 residues. V lost 0 bases and J lost 0, with 6 bases in between. In germline, CDR1 is LGHNA, CDR2 YSLEER. CDR3 nucleotides: TGCGCCAGCAGCCAAGATGAGAGCTCTGGAAACACCATATATTTT. Amino acids: CASSQDESSGNTIYF.

This clone was observed a handful of times. The chain employs TRBV5-1 and TRBJ2-3; 11 bases fit TRBD2. CDR1 and CDR2 from the germline V gene are SGHRS and YFSETQ. With V trimmed by 0 bases and J by 1 base, 4 bases remained unmatched. The CDR3 contains 17 residues. In DNA form, the CDR3 reads TGCGCCAGCAGCTTGGTGACTAGCGGGACTGGCACAGATACGCAGTATTTT. Its protein is CASSLVTSGTGTDTQYF.

This chain joins TRBV28 and TRBJ1-2; tentative D call: TRBD1 (5 bases). The V gene's germline CDR1 is MDHEN and CDR2 SYDVKM. V was clipped by 1 base and J by 8 bases, with 8 bases between them. There are 12 residues in the CDR3. The CDR3 region has the DNA TGTGCCAGCAGTTTATCAGGGAACGGCTACACCTTC. Its protein product is CASSLSGNGYTF.

This clone was seen more than once but under ten times. The chain employs TRBV19 and TRBJ2-2, with a tentative D call TRBD1 (5 bases). V dropped 0 bases and J dropped 3 bases, with 8 bases sitting between them. The CDR3 contains 15 residues. Germline V gene lookup returns CDR1 LNHDA and CDR2 SQIVND (reference sequence). The CDR3 DNA sequence: TGTGCCAGTAGTATAGACAGGGCCCACACCGGGGAGCTGTTTTTT. Residues: CASSIDRAHTGELFF. The whole variable domain, filled in from reference TRBV19 and TRBJ2-2, reads DGGITQSPKYLFRKEGQNVTLSCEQNLNHDAMYWYRQDPGQGLRLIYYSQIVNDFQKGDIAEGYSVSREKKESFPLTVTSAQKNPTAFYLCASSIDRAHTGELFFGEGSRLTVL.

V and J are TRBV24-1 and TRBJ2-3; 8 nucleotides agree with TRBD1. The junction had 6 bases not matched to a gene; V was cut back by 5 bases and J by 3 bases. The germline gives CDR1 KGHDR, CDR2 SFDVKD. This CDR3 contains 15 residues. CDR3 amino acids: CATSGSGGGTDTQYF. The CDR3 DNA follows: TGTGCCACCAGTGGATCAGGGGGCGGGACAGATACGCAGTATTTT.